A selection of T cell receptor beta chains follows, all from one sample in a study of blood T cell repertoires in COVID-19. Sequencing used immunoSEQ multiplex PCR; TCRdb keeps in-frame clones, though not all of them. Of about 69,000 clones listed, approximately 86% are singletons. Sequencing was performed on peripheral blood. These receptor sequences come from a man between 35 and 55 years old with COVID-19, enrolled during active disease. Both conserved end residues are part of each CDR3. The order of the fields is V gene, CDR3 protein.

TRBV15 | CATSRPPHRDSGNNEQFF
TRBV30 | CAWSTGQGGNTIYF
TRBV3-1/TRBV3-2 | CASSQGHTSGNTIYF
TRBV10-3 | CAISESKGQGYYGYTF
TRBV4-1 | CASPITSGIKNIQYF
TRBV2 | CASSVDRSSYNEQFF
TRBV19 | CASSMSRQTYNEQFF
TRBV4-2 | CASSLEGGGYTDTQYF
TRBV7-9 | CASSLLGQVQETQYF
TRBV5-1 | CASSPAEENTEAFF
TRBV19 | CASSVTGGFTDTQYF
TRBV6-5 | CASSYSRQGPGELFF
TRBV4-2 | CASSQEVGLTIYF
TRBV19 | CASTSVDRARGYTF
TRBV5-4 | CASSRTSGGAGEQYF
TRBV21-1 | CASPDRGRTNEKLFF
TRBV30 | CAWSVLTGGADTQYF
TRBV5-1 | CASSFGLAGTGELFF
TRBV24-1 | CATIGVLGALDEQYF
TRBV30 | CAWSVLMGANEKLFF
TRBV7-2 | CASSLARVRTEAFF
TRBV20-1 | CSAGRGGELFF
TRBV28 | CASKVGGGEKLFF
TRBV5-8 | CASSLSRGNYGYTF
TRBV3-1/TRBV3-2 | CASSQGSSSTDTQYF
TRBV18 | CASSPQGSGYEQYF
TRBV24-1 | CATSDLRDSPLSGANVLTF
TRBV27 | CASSLEGTGEAFF
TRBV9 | CASSGTSGGVVQFF
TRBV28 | CASSLSVNYEQYF
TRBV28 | CASNNRDFATEAFF
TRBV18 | CASTGTGGTDTQYF
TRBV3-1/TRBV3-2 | CASSPTGGRGETQYF
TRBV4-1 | CASSQDGSGKDQPQHF
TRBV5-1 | CASSATSGGYNEQFF
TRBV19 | CASAGQYTGELFF
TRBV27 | CASALGAGGPREQFF
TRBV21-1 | CASSKGAIRDREETQYF
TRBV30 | CAWRKGGGANTEAFF
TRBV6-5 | CASSYSRGHEKLFF
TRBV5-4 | CASSLADFGANVLTF
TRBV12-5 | CASVPQGDNQPQHF
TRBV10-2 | CASSGQGAKGYTF
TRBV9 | CASSMAGGEWETQYF
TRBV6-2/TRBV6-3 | CASSSGNTQYF
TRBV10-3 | CAISESTSGGLRDTQYF
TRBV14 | CASSAGTGGEKLFF
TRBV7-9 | CAVKRGRMERGTDTQYF
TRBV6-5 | CASSYSNWRDNSPLHF
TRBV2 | CASSVREMSEKLFF
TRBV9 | CASSARQKGEQYF
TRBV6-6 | CASSYQGEMAQYF
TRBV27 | CATREDRNTDTQYF
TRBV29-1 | CSGLGTGVLETQYF